One sample yielded the 13 T cell receptor beta chains listed below, sequenced in a study of T-cell memory formation after mild COVID-19. TCRdb re-called the 5' RACE reads through MiXCR, storing one row per CDR3 protein. The repertoire consists of 340,000 or so distinct CDR3 sequences, with roughly 13% occurring once and the leading ten covering 20% to 25%. The sample comprised PBMCs or a T cell subset sorted from them (not recorded which). These receptors were taken from a man aged 18-30 years who had mild COVID-19 (a few samples of this study predate the infection). Cell type and time point are not known.

The chain is built from TRBV5-6 and TRBJ2-2; D gene ambiguous. The CDR3 sequence is 15 residues long. In germline, CDR1 is SGHDT, CDR2 YYEEEE. The germline V and J ends were trimmed by 1 base and 5 bases, with 12 bases remaining between them. CDR3 bases: TGTGCCAGCAGCTTGTTCGACACCCTGACCGGGGAGCTGTTTTTT. Translated: CASSLFDTLTGELFF.

The chain uses TRBV5-4 and TRBJ2-7; 14 bases agree with TRBD2. In germline, CDR1 is SGHNT, CDR2 YYREEE (reference sequence). V dropped 4 bases and J dropped 7; count of bases not matched to a gene: 7. CDR3 length: 15 amino acids. The CDR3 loop is CASSPGLAGAREQYV. The CDR3 DNA reads TGTGCCAGCAGCCCGGGACTAGCGGGGGCCAGGGAGCAGTACGTC.

This chain links TRBV6-5 with TRBJ2-5; D uncertain. Deletions cut 6 bases from V and 4 bases from J, with 12 bases between. The CDR3 runs to 13 residues. Germline V lookup: CDR1 MNHEY, CDR2 SVGAGI. The CDR3 region has the DNA TGTGCCAGCAGGACGGGTATAGGAGAGACCCAGTACTTC. It translates to CASRTGIGETQYF.

The V and J genes are TRBV5-4 and TRBJ2-2; maybe TRBD1 (6 bases). The CDR3 consists of 17 residues. V was clipped by 4 bases and J by 2 bases, with 18 bases between them. In germline, CDR1 is SGHNT, CDR2 YYREEE (reference sequence). The CDR3 is CASSRDTHGLNTGELFF. The DNA for the CDR3 is TGTGCCAGCAGCCGGGACACCCACGGTCTCAACACCGGGGAGCTGTTTTTT.

Remarks on this clonotype: A much larger clone is a single base away; this may be a read error. The chain combines TRBV29-1 with TRBJ2-5, with 7 bases that match TRBD2. Germline CDR1 and CDR2: SQVTM and ANQGSEA. This CDR3 spans 11 amino acids. This chain's CDR3 is CSAGRRETKYF. Here the CDR3 DNA reads TGCAGTGCCGGGAGGCGGGAGACCAAGTACTTC.

The rearrangement uses TRBV20-1 and TRBJ2-1; 8 bases map to TRBD2. V lost 0 bases and J lost 9; bases outside the gene matches: 7. The CDR3 has 14 amino acids. Germline CDR1 DFQATT, CDR2 SNEGSKA (reference sequence). The CDR3 region is CSARDVAGGLEQFF. In DNA form, the CDR3 reads TGCAGTGCTAGAGATGTCGCGGGGGGTCTTGAGCAGTTCTTC.

This clonotype was recorded a few times. The chain recombines TRBV7-2 with TRBJ2-3; D is unclear. Germline CDR1 and CDR2: SGHTA and FQGNSA. This CDR3 region has 14 residues. V was cut by 2 bases and J by 3 bases, with 9 bases left in between. CDR3 DNA: TGTGCCAGCAGCTTACGAGACTCTACAGATACGCAGTATTTT. It translates to CASSLRDSTDTQYF. The entire variable domain, with the rest obtained from reference TRBV7-2 and TRBJ2-3, is as follows: GAGVSQSPSNKVTEKGKDVELRCDPISGHTALYWYRQSLGQGLEFLIYFQGNSAPDKSGLPSDRFSAERTGGSVSTLTIQRTQQEDSAVYLCASSLRDSTDTQYFGPGTRLTVL.

This chain uses TRBV2 with TRBJ2-4; a weak D match, TRBD2 (5 bases). Trimming shortened V by 4 bases and J by 0 bases, and 10 bases separated the two germline ends. Germline-derived CDR1 and CDR2 are SNHLY and FYNNEI. CDR3 length: 15 residues. The CDR3 nucleotides read TGTGCCAGCAGTGTTAACGGGGTAGCCAAAAACATTCAGTACTTC. Residues: CASSVNGVAKNIQYF.

The chain is built from TRBV5-6 and TRBJ2-7; 8 nucleotides line up with TRBD2. The length of the CDR3 is 16 residues. Germline V gene data show CDR1 as SGHDT and CDR2 as YYEEEE. V lost 0 bases and J lost 1; bases outside the gene matches: 6. Here the CDR3 DNA reads TGTGCCAGCAGCTTGGCAGTAGCGGGGATTTCCTACGAGCAGTACTTC. As protein: CASSLAVAGISYEQYF. Full variable domain (outside the CDR3, taken from reference TRBV5-6 and TRBJ2-7): DAGVTQSPTHLIKTRGQQVTLRCSPKSGHDTVSWYQQALGQGPQFIFQYYEEEERQRGNFPDRFSGHQFPNYSSELNVNALLLGDSALYLCASSLAVAGISYEQYFGPGTRLTVT.

This clonotype came up a few times. V is TRBV12-3 or TRBV12-4 and J is TRBJ1-1, with 7 bases fitting TRBD1. The CDR3 loop spans 12 amino acids. The J segment lost 4 bases and the V segment lost 6 bases, leaving 2 bases of the junction unmatched. CDR3 region: CASREGATEAFF. The CDR3 DNA sequence: TGTGCCAGCAGAGAGGGGGCCACTGAAGCTTTCTTT.

This clonotype was seen only a few times. The chain links TRBV5-1 to TRBJ2-7, with no clear D. From germline, CDR1 is SGHRS and CDR2 YFSETQ. Between the trimmed V and J ends, which lost 0 bases and 3 bases, there was a span of 13 bases. The length of the CDR3 is 15 residues. In DNA, the CDR3 is TGCGCCAGCAGCTTGGGTGTCCGAGCACTCTACGAGCAGTACTTC. Protein: CASSLGVRALYEQYF. Together with reference TRBV5-1 and TRBJ2-7, the CDR3 gives the full variable domain: KAGVTQTPRYLIKTRGQQVTLSCSPISGHRSVSWYQQTPGQGLQFLFEYFSETQRNKGNFPGRFSGRQFSNSRSEMNVSTLELGDSALYLCASSLGVRALYEQYFGPGTRLTVT.

This clonotype showed up many times. J is TRBJ2-7 and V is TRBV12-3 or TRBV12-4, with 9 bases aligning to TRBD1. The CDR3 extends over 15 amino acids. J gave up 3 bases and V 3 bases, and 6 bases lay outside the gene matches. The CDR3 protein is CASSFPGQGHYEQYF. CDR3 sequence (DNA): TGTGCCAGCAGTTTTCCCGGACAGGGGCACTACGAGCAGTACTTC.

The chain is built from TRBV7-9 and TRBJ2-7, with TRBD2 matching over 13 bases. Trimming at V came to 4 bases and at J to 7 bases, leaving 22 bases not matched to a gene. This CDR3 has 20 residues. From germline, CDR1 is SEHNR and CDR2 FQNEAQ (reference sequence). CDR3 loop: CASSSSLEGPGLAGSDEQYV. In DNA, the CDR3 is TGTGCCAGCAGCTCCTCGTTAGAGGGGCCGGGACTAGCGGGGTCGGATGAGCAGTACGTC.